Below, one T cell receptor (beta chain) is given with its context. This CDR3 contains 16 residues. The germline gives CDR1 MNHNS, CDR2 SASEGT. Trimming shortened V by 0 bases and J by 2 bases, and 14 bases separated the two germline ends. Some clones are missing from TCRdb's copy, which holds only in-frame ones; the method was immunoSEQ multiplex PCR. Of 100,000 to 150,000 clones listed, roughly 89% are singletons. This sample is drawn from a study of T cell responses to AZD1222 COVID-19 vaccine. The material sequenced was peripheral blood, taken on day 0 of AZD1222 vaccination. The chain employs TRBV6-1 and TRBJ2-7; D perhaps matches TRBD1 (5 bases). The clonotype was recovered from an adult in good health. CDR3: CASSEATGRAPYEQYF. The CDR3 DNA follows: TGTGCCAGCAGTGAAGCGACCGGCAGGGCCCCCTACGAGCAGTACTTC.